This T cell receptor (beta chain) was identified in a study of blood T cell repertoires in COVID-19. In this sample, this clone turned up a few times. Germline CDR1 and CDR2: MDHEN and SYDVKM. The CDR3 is 16 residues long. Losses at the gene ends were 5 bases for V and 8 bases for J; bases not matched to a gene: 11. Libraries were prepared by immunoSEQ multiplex PCR; TCRdb keeps only in-frame clonotypes and omits some of them. Altogether hundreds of thousands of clones are present, about 88% being singletons, with the ten largest covering 7.8%. Sequencing was carried out using peripheral blood. This clonotype originated in a woman between 45 and 60 years old with COVID-19, enrolled during active disease. The chain recombines TRBV28 with TRBJ1-4; 10 positions match TRBD1. CDR3 region: CASSPHRQGAREKLFF. The DNA for the CDR3 is TGTGCCAGCAGTCCCCACCGACAGGGGGCAAGGGAAAAACTGTTTTTT.